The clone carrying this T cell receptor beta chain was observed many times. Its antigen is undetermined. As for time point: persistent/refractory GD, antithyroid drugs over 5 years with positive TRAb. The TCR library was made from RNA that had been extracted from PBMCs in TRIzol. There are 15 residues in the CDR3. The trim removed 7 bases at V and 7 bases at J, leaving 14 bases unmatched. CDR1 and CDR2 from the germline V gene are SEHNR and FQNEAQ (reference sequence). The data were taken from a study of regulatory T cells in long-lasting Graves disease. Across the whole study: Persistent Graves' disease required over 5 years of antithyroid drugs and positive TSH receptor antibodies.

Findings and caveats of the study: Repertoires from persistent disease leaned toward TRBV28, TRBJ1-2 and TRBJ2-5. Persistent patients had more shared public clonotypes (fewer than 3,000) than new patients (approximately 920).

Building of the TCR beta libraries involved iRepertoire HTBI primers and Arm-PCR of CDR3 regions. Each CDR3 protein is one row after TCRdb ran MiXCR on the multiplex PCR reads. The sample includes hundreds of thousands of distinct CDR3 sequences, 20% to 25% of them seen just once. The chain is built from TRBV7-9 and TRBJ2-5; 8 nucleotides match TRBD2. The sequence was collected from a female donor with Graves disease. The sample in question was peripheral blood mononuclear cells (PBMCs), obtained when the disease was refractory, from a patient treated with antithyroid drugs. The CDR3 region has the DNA TGTGCCAGCATCGACGGGGGGGCCCCCACAAGGACCCAGTACTTC. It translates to CASIDGGAPTRTQYF.